Listed below are T cell receptor beta chains from one sample, sequenced in a study of cytomegalovirus exposure and HLA in healthy donors. Generated by immunoSEQ multiplex PCR, the TCRdb table keeps only in-frame clones and is missing some. The data show some 99,000 clones, with roughly 70% seen just once and 1.8% held by the top ten. Sequencing used PBMCs. These receptors all stem from a male donor in good health and CMV-seronegative. The CDR3 runs from the conserved cysteine through the conserved F or W. Fields, in order: CDR3 protein, CDR3 DNA, D gene, J gene, clone size, V gene. The D gene is left open where the match is weak. The listing skips clone size in some rows; elsewhere it reads once, few, many or a size class.

CDR3aa: CASSQEIAASGRSEETQYF; CDR3nt: TGCGCCAGCAGCCAAGAGATAGCGGCTAGCGGGAGGTCCGAGGAGACCCAGTACTTC; d_gene: TRBD2; j_gene: TRBJ2-5; abundance: -; v_gene: TRBV4-3
CDR3aa: CASSLFGQASLYF; CDR3nt: TGTGCCAGCAGCTTATTTGGACAGGCAAGTTTGTACTTC; d_gene: TRBD1; j_gene: TRBJ2-7; abundance: once; v_gene: TRBV13
CDR3aa: CASKGASSLSEKLFF; CDR3nt: TGTGCCAGTAAGGGGGCGAGTAGTTTGAGTGAAAAACTGTTTTTT; d_gene: TRBD1; j_gene: TRBJ1-4; abundance: -; v_gene: TRBV19
CDR3aa: CASSPTGLAVLYNEQFF; CDR3nt: TGTGCCAGCAGCCCCACGGGCCTAGCGGTCCTCTACAATGAGCAGTTCTTC; d_gene: TRBD2; j_gene: TRBJ2-1; abundance: -; v_gene: TRBV7-3
CDR3aa: CASSGGQGWGYGYTF; CDR3nt: TGTGCCAGCAGTGGGGGACAGGGGTGGGGCTATGGCTACACCTTC; d_gene: TRBD1; j_gene: TRBJ1-2; abundance: -; v_gene: TRBV28
CDR3aa: CASSVGSSYEQYF; CDR3nt: TGTGCCAGCAGCGTAGGGAGCTCCTACGAGCAGTACTTC; d_gene: -; j_gene: TRBJ2-7; abundance: -; v_gene: TRBV9
CDR3aa: CATQATGMNTEAFF; CDR3nt: TGTGCCACCCAAGCGACAGGTATGAACACTGAAGCTTTCTTT; d_gene: -; j_gene: TRBJ1-1; abundance: -; v_gene: TRBV10-3
CDR3aa: CATAYREQYF; CDR3nt: TGTGCCACGGCGTACAGAGAGCAGTACTTC; d_gene: -; j_gene: TRBJ2-7; abundance: -; v_gene: TRBV2
CDR3aa: CASSAKQGWEQYF; CDR3nt: TGTGCCAGCAGCGCCAAACAGGGCTGGGAGCAGTACTTC; d_gene: -; j_gene: TRBJ2-7; abundance: -; v_gene: TRBV9
CDR3aa: CASSLWPERLPGQFF; CDR3nt: TGCGCCAGCAGCTTGTGGCCGGAGAGGTTACCGGGGCAGTTCTTC; d_gene: -; j_gene: TRBJ2-1; abundance: -; v_gene: TRBV5-1
CDR3aa: CASTGLFDEQYF; CDR3nt: TGTGCCAGCACGGGACTATTTGACGAGCAGTACTTC; d_gene: TRBD2; j_gene: TRBJ2-7; abundance: -; v_gene: TRBV28
CDR3aa: CASRGGHNEQFF; CDR3nt: TGTGCCAGCAGAGGGGGCCACAATGAGCAGTTCTTC; d_gene: TRBD1; j_gene: TRBJ2-1; abundance: -; v_gene: TRBV11-3
CDR3aa: CASSTGLETQYF; CDR3nt: TGTGCCAGCAGCACAGGGTTGGAGACCCAGTACTTC; d_gene: -; j_gene: TRBJ2-5; abundance: -; v_gene: TRBV7-2
CDR3aa: CASSFRLAGGPDTQYF; CDR3nt: TGTGCCAGCAGCTTTAGACTAGCGGGGGGGCCAGATACGCAGTATTTT; d_gene: TRBD2; j_gene: TRBJ2-3; abundance: -; v_gene: TRBV7-8
CDR3aa: CASMNGQETQYF; CDR3nt: TGTGCCAGCATGAACGGGCAAGAGACCCAGTACTTC; d_gene: -; j_gene: TRBJ2-5; abundance: -; v_gene: TRBV2
CDR3aa: CASSSTQGSTDTQYF; CDR3nt: TGCGCCAGCAGTTCAACCCAGGGGAGCACAGATACGCAGTATTTT; d_gene: -; j_gene: TRBJ2-3; abundance: -; v_gene: TRBV5-1
CDR3aa: CASSYSSSGANVLTF; CDR3nt: TGTGCCAGCAGTTACTCGAGCTCTGGGGCCAACGTCCTGACTTTC; d_gene: -; j_gene: TRBJ2-6; abundance: -; v_gene: TRBV6-6
CDR3aa: CASGGSTSSYNEQFF; CDR3nt: TGTGCCAGCGGCGGGAGTACCAGCTCCTACAATGAGCAGTTCTTC; d_gene: -; j_gene: TRBJ2-1; abundance: -; v_gene: TRBV21-1